This TCR beta chain was identified in a study of blood T cell repertoires in COVID-19. Turning to the study itself: Acute and convalescent COVID-19 samples came from the United States, Italy and Spain. The analysed material was cDNA or gDNA that came from T cells, B-cell-depleted T cells, or PBMCs.

Trimming left V 5 bases short and J 6 bases short, with 11 bases between. The germline gives CDR1 SGHVS, CDR2 FNYEAQ. There are 12 residues in the CDR3. Under the authors' procedure: It was from reference gene primer amplification that nucleated cell counts were estimated. The data were produced by immunoSEQ multiplex PCR, yet TCRdb's version contains in-frame clones alone and is incomplete. V, J and clone size are taken as reported in that table, and D and trimming were inferred from the DNA itself. The table records some 110,000 clones, 70% to 90% of them present only once. Sequencing was carried out using peripheral blood. The J gene is TRBJ2-7, the V gene TRBV7-6, with D tentatively TRBD2 (6 bases). This TCR derives from a man between 40 and 49 years old with acute or convalescent COVID-19. CDR3 protein: CASSQLGGEQYF. CDR3 sequence (DNA): TGTGCCAGCAGCCAACTCGGGGGCGAGCAGTACTTC.